Listed below are T cell receptor beta chains from one sample, sequenced in a study of blood T cells in healthy people across ages. TCRdb independently ran MiXCR on the 5' RACE reads; one entry per CDR3 protein. The sample consists of roughly 2 million distinct CDR3 sequences, 40% to 55% of them appearing once. Sequencing used blood. These TCRs come from a woman between 40 and 55 years old in good health. The CDR3 runs from the conserved cysteine through the conserved F or W. Fields, in order: D gene, J gene, V gene, clone size, CDR3 DNA, CDR3 protein. The D gene is left open where the match is weak. The listing skips clone size in some rows; elsewhere it reads once, few, many or a size class.

d_call: TRBD1
j_call: TRBJ2-7
v_call: TRBV6-2/TRBV6-3
clone_size: NA
cdr3_nt: TGTGCCAGCACGGGACAGGAGCCCTACGAGCAGTACTTC
cdr3_aa: CASTGQEPYEQYF

d_call: NA
j_call: TRBJ1-1
v_call: TRBV20-1
clone_size: NA
cdr3_nt: TGCAGTGCTAGTTGGAGGAGGAACACTGAAGCTTTCTTT
cdr3_aa: CSASWRRNTEAFF

d_call: NA
j_call: TRBJ2-3
v_call: TRBV5-1
clone_size: NA
cdr3_nt: TGCGCCAGCAGCGACTTTGGGGCAGATACGCAGTATTTT
cdr3_aa: CASSDFGADTQYF

d_call: TRBD1
j_call: TRBJ2-1
v_call: TRBV20-1
clone_size: NA
cdr3_nt: TGCAGTGCTTCCACGGACAGGGCCCCTGTGTCCTACAATGAGCAGTTCTTC
cdr3_aa: CSASTDRAPVSYNEQFF

d_call: NA
j_call: TRBJ1-6
v_call: TRBV12-3/TRBV12-4
clone_size: NA
cdr3_nt: TGTGCCAGCAGGTCGGGCCTAGGGGGGGGCTCCTATAATTCACCCCTCCACTTT
cdr3_aa: CASRSGLGGGSYNSPLHF

d_call: NA
j_call: TRBJ2-5
v_call: TRBV27
clone_size: NA
cdr3_nt: TGTGCCAGCAGTTGGGGTAGGTCGAGACAAGAGACCCAGTACTTC
cdr3_aa: CASSWGRSRQETQYF

d_call: NA
j_call: TRBJ1-2
v_call: TRBV7-3
clone_size: NA
cdr3_nt: TGTGCCAGCAGCGTGTCGCTCTCGGGGGAGGGGAATGGCTACACCTTC
cdr3_aa: CASSVSLSGEGNGYTF

d_call: TRBD1
j_call: TRBJ1-2
v_call: TRBV20-1
clone_size: NA
cdr3_nt: TGCAGTGCTTTTCACCGGGACAGGGGGCCGGGCTATGGCTACACCTTC
cdr3_aa: CSAFHRDRGPGYGYTF

d_call: TRBD2
j_call: TRBJ2-5
v_call: TRBV24-1
clone_size: few
cdr3_nt: TGTGCCACCAGTGATCCCAGGACTAGCGGAGGGGAGACCCAGTACTTC
cdr3_aa: CATSDPRTSGGETQYF

d_call: NA
j_call: TRBJ2-7
v_call: TRBV29-1
clone_size: NA
cdr3_nt: TGCAGCGCTGGGACGGGTATTCCAGGCGAGCAGTACTTC
cdr3_aa: CSAGTGIPGEQYF

d_call: TRBD1
j_call: TRBJ1-2
v_call: TRBV4-2
clone_size: NA
cdr3_nt: TGTGCCAGCAGCCAGGGAGGACAGGGGGATCGGCTTGGCTACACCTTC
cdr3_aa: CASSQGGQGDRLGYTF

d_call: TRBD2
j_call: TRBJ2-3
v_call: TRBV5-1
clone_size: few
cdr3_nt: TGCGCCAGCAGCTTGGGACAGCGGGGCTCAGATACGCAGTATTTT
cdr3_aa: CASSLGQRGSDTQYF

d_call: TRBD2
j_call: TRBJ2-3
v_call: TRBV20-1
clone_size: NA
cdr3_nt: TGCAGTGCTAATGGACTAGCGGACACCACAGATACGCAGTATTTT
cdr3_aa: CSANGLADTTDTQYF

d_call: TRBD1
j_call: TRBJ2-5
v_call: TRBV20-1
clone_size: NA
cdr3_nt: TGCAGTGGCACAGTGACAGGGCGGCAAGAGACCCAGTACTTC
cdr3_aa: CSGTVTGRQETQYF

d_call: NA
j_call: TRBJ2-5
v_call: TRBV7-9
clone_size: NA
cdr3_nt: TGTGCCAGCACCGTAGGGCGGACAGTCCAAGAGACCCAGTACTTC
cdr3_aa: CASTVGRTVQETQYF

d_call: NA
j_call: TRBJ2-7
v_call: TRBV29-1
clone_size: NA
cdr3_nt: TGCAGCGTGTATCAGGCCTTTCCTTACAATGAGCAGTACTTC
cdr3_aa: CSVYQAFPYNEQYF

d_call: TRBD1
j_call: TRBJ1-2
v_call: TRBV6-5
clone_size: NA
cdr3_nt: TGTGCCACCTGGACAGGGAATGGCTACACCTTC
cdr3_aa: CATWTGNGYTF

d_call: TRBD1
j_call: TRBJ2-1
v_call: TRBV7-2
clone_size: NA
cdr3_nt: TGTGCCAGCAGCCCAGCCCCCGCTTTAGAAGACAGGGTAGGTAGTGAGCAGTTCTTC
cdr3_aa: CASSPAPALEDRVGSEQFF

d_call: TRBD1
j_call: TRBJ1-6
v_call: TRBV28
clone_size: NA
cdr3_nt: TGTGCCAGTAGGACAGGGGTCGATTCACCCCTCCACTTT
cdr3_aa: CASRTGVDSPLHF